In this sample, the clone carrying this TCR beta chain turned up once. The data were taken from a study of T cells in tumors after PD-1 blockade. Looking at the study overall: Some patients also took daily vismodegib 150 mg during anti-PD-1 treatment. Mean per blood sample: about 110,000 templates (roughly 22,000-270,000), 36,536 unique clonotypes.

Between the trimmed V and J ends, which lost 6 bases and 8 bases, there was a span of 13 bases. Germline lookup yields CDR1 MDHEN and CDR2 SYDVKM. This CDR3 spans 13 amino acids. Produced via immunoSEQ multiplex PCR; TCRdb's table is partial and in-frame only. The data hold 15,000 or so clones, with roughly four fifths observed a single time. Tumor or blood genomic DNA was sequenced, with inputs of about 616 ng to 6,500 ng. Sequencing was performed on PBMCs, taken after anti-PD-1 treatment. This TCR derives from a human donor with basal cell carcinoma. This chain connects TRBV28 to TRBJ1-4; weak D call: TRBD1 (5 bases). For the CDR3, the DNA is TGTGCCAGCAGCGGACTGGGGCGGGAAAAACTGTTTTTT. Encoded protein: CASSGLGREKLFF.